The rows below give T cell receptor beta chains drawn from one sample of a study of control samples from healthy donors and cancer patients. The repertoire was sequenced with immunoSEQ multiplex PCR; TCRdb's copy has only in-frame clones and lacks some. The table records approximately 81,000 clones, about 94% of them present only once. Sequencing used blood. The receptors here all came from a woman between 18 and 29 years old in good health. The CDR3 runs from the conserved cysteine through the conserved F or W. The D gene is left open where the match is weak. The size entry is marked missing in some rows and otherwise reads once, few, many or a size class.

d_gene: .
v_gene: TRBV29-1
abundance: .
j_gene: TRBJ2-2
CDR3aa: CSVSPRRGDANTGELFF
CDR3nt: TGCAGCGTTTCTCCCCGCCGGGGAGACGCGAACACCGGGGAGCTGTTTTTT

d_gene: .
v_gene: TRBV7-9
abundance: few
j_gene: TRBJ1-2
CDR3aa: CASSLRGAGHGGYTF
CDR3nt: TGTGCCAGCAGCTTAAGGGGCGCAGGCCATGGGGGCTACACCTTC

d_gene: .
v_gene: TRBV20-1
abundance: .
j_gene: TRBJ2-7
CDR3aa: CSAQGLYEQYF
CDR3nt: TGCAGTGCTCAGGGGCTCTACGAGCAGTACTTC

d_gene: .
v_gene: TRBV27
abundance: .
j_gene: TRBJ1-6
CDR3aa: CASSGLGSPLHF
CDR3nt: TGTGCCAGCAGTGGCCTGGGTTCACCCCTCCACTTT

d_gene: TRBD1
v_gene: TRBV25-1
abundance: .
j_gene: TRBJ1-3
CDR3aa: CASSLGQGTSIYF
CDR3nt: TGTGCCAGCAGTTTGGGACAGGGGACCTCCATATATTTT

d_gene: TRBD2
v_gene: TRBV5-1
abundance: .
j_gene: TRBJ2-5
CDR3aa: CASSSDSGVGETQYF
CDR3nt: TGCGCCAGCAGCTCCGATAGCGGGGTTGGAGAGACCCAGTACTTC

d_gene: .
v_gene: TRBV7-9
abundance: .
j_gene: TRBJ1-2
CDR3aa: CASSEPFNLNYGYTF
CDR3nt: TGTGCCAGCAGTGAGCCCTTTAACCTGAACTATGGCTACACCTTC

d_gene: .
v_gene: TRBV4-1
abundance: .
j_gene: TRBJ1-1
CDR3aa: CASSQVLGTEAFF
CDR3nt: TGCGCCAGCAGCCAAGTTTTGGGCACTGAAGCTTTCTTT

d_gene: .
v_gene: TRBV7-9
abundance: .
j_gene: TRBJ2-3
CDR3aa: CASSPRGVTDTQYF
CDR3nt: TGTGCCAGCAGCCCCAGGGGCGTCACAGATACGCAGTATTTT

d_gene: .
v_gene: TRBV5-6
abundance: .
j_gene: TRBJ2-3
CDR3aa: CASSLQGDTQYF
CDR3nt: TGTGCCAGCAGCTTGCAGGGGGATACGCAGTATTTT

d_gene: .
v_gene: TRBV7-2
abundance: .
j_gene: TRBJ2-3
CDR3aa: CASSPYLLGDTQYF
CDR3nt: TGTGCCAGCAGCCCTTACCTACTAGGAGATACGCAGTATTTT

d_gene: .
v_gene: TRBV5-1
abundance: .
j_gene: TRBJ1-4
CDR3aa: CASSLRGTTNEKLFF
CDR3nt: TGCGCAAGCAGCTTGCGGGGGACCACTAATGAAAAACTGTTTTTT